Shown below are 5 T cell receptor beta chains from a single sample sequenced in a study of cytomegalovirus exposure and HLA in healthy donors. With 60 Vbeta and 13 Jbeta primers, the PCR was carried out. Libraries were prepared by immunoSEQ multiplex PCR; TCRdb keeps only in-frame clonotypes and omits some of them. The profile shows under 150,000 clones, 65% to 90% of them singletons. Sequencing was done on a sample of PBMCs. The receptors were sampled from a man aged 18 to 30 in good health and CMV-seronegative.

The rearrangement uses TRBV11-2 and TRBJ2-3; 9 nucleotides align to TRBD2. The CDR3 is made up of 17 amino acids. Losses at the gene ends were 5 bases for V and 5 bases for J; bases not matched to a gene: 14. Germline loops: CDR1 SGHAT, CDR2 FQNNGV. For the CDR3, the DNA is TGTGCCAGCAGCCAAGAGGTGCTAGCGGGGCGAATAGATACGCAGTATTTT. It encodes CASSQEVLAGRIDTQYF. The full variable domain, in which reference TRBV11-2 and TRBJ2-3 provide the parts outside the CDR3, is EAGVAQSPRYKIIEKRQSVAFWCNPISGHATLYWYQQILGQGPKLLIQFQNNGVVDDSQLPKDRFSAERLKGVDSTLKIQPAKLEDSAVYLCASSQEVLAGRIDTQYFGPGTRLTVL.

The genes are TRBV5-1 and TRBJ2-7, with 7 bases that match TRBD1. After removal of 0 bases from V and 5 bases from J, the junction contained 2 bases not matched to a gene. CDR3 length equals 13 residues. Germline V gene data show CDR1 as SGHRS and CDR2 as YFSETQ. In nucleotides, the CDR3 is TGCGCCAGCAGCTTGGACAGGGGCCACGAGCAGTACTTC. Translated, it gives CASSLDRGHEQYF.

V usage is TRBV28 and J usage is TRBJ2-6, with TRBD1 matching 9 bases. J lost 2 bases, V lost 5 bases, and 1 base had no gene match. This CDR3 comprises 15 residues. Germline lookup yields CDR1 MDHEN and CDR2 SYDVKM. The CDR3, as DNA: TGTGCCAGCAGTCACAGGGGGCCTGGGGCCAACGTCCTGACTTTC. Amino acid sequence: CASSHRGPGANVLTF.

This clone has just a few counts. The chain joins TRBV9 to TRBJ2-1, with D possibly being TRBD2 (5 bases). V lost 0 bases and J 8 bases, leaving 9 bases between the germline ends. This CDR3 is built from 13 residues. Per germline, CDR1 SGDLS and CDR2 YYNGEE. CDR3 DNA sequence: TGTGCCAGCAGCGTAGGTTCGCGGGATGAGCAGTTCTTC. As protein: CASSVGSRDEQFF.

The chain joins TRBV30 to TRBJ1-2; D perhaps matches TRBD1 (5 bases). V was shortened by 1 base and J by 8 bases, with 20 bases between the two germline ends. The V gene's germline CDR1 is GTSNPN and CDR2 SVGIG (reference sequence). The CDR3 contains 15 residues. The CDR3 here is CAWSGRWGGSFGYTF. The CDR3 coding sequence is TGTGCCTGGAGTGGTCGTTGGGGGGGTAGTTTCGGCTACACCTTC.